This T cell receptor beta chain was sequenced during a study of blood T cell repertoires in COVID-19. Study summary: T cells, B-cell-depleted T cells, or PBMCs provided the cDNA or gDNA that served as material.

The J segment lost 2 bases and the V segment lost 4 bases, leaving 4 bases of the junction unmatched. The CDR3 has 14 residues. Germline assignment: CDR1 SGHRS and CDR2 YFSETQ. Original processing methods: Nucleated cell counts were estimated from reference gene primer amplification. Measured with immunoSEQ multiplex PCR; TCRdb has only the in-frame clones, and not every one. V, J and clone size reflect that table, while D and trimming were determined from the DNA. The sample lists about 150,000 clones, 70% to 90% occurring once. This sequence was found in a woman aged 55-69 years with COVID-19, enrolled during active disease. V gene TRBV5-1 combines with J gene TRBJ1-1; TRBD1 aligns across 8 bases. Material for sequencing was peripheral blood. The CDR3 bases are TGCGCCAGCAGCCCGACAGGGGCTAACACTGAAGCTTTCTTT. Amino acid sequence: CASSPTGANTEAFF. Filled out from reference TRBV5-1 and TRBJ1-1, the complete variable domain reads KAGVTQTPRYLIKTRGQQVTLSCSPISGHRSVSWYQQTPGQGLQFLFEYFSETQRNKGNFPGRFSGRQFSNSRSEMNVSTLELGDSALYLCASSPTGANTEAFFGQGTRLTVV.